These T cell receptor beta chains were read from a single sample in a study of beta chain features in type 1 diabetes. Clones were sequenced by immunoSEQ multiplex PCR, and TCRdb holds only the in-frame ones, with some missing. The repertoire consists of around 260,000 clones, with 24% occurring once and the leading ten covering around 0.013%. Specimen: naive CD4+ T cells from blood. Receptor source: a woman in her 30s with type 1 diabetes. CDR3s include the opening cysteine and the closing phenylalanine or tryptophan. D genes are given only for firm matches. Not every row has a clone size; where given, it reads once, few, many or a size class.

v_call: TRBV11-2; clone_size: few; d_call: TRBD2; j_call: TRBJ2-1; cdr3_nt: TGTGCCAGCAGCGTAGGGACTAGCGGGAGCTATGGAGTGCAGTTCTTC; cdr3_aa: CASSVGTSGSYGVQFF
v_call: TRBV27; clone_size: NA; d_call: TRBD1; j_call: TRBJ2-1; cdr3_nt: TGTGCCAGCAGGAAAACAGGGGGCGCTGAGCAGTTCTTC; cdr3_aa: CASRKTGGAEQFF
v_call: TRBV12-5; clone_size: few; d_call: NA; j_call: TRBJ2-5; cdr3_nt: TGTGCTAGTGGTTCTAGCGAGACCCAGTACTTC; cdr3_aa: CASGSSETQYF
v_call: TRBV29-1; clone_size: NA; d_call: NA; j_call: TRBJ1-1; cdr3_nt: TGCAGCGTCTCCGGGACACTGATGAACACTGAAGCTTTCTTT; cdr3_aa: CSVSGTLMNTEAFF
v_call: TRBV4-2; clone_size: few; d_call: TRBD2; j_call: TRBJ2-1; cdr3_nt: TGTGCCAGCAGCCTCTCGTCGACTAGCGGAGAGCAGTTCTTC; cdr3_aa: CASSLSSTSGEQFF
v_call: TRBV7-3; clone_size: few; d_call: NA; j_call: TRBJ2-1; cdr3_nt: TGTGCCAGCAGCCCCTCACTAGGTATAAGCTCCTACAATGAGCAGTTCTTC; cdr3_aa: CASSPSLGISSYNEQFF
v_call: TRBV4-1; clone_size: few; d_call: TRBD2; j_call: TRBJ2-5; cdr3_nt: TGCGCCAGCAGCCAAGATCTGTGGCTAGCGGGAGAGACCCAGTACTTC; cdr3_aa: CASSQDLWLAGETQYF
v_call: TRBV5-1; clone_size: NA; d_call: NA; j_call: TRBJ2-7; cdr3_nt: TGCGCCAGCAGCTTGGAGGCAGGGCGCAACTACGAGCAGTACTTC; cdr3_aa: CASSLEAGRNYEQYF
v_call: TRBV19; clone_size: few; d_call: TRBD1; j_call: TRBJ2-3; cdr3_nt: TGTGCCAGTAGTAAGGGACAGGGCCCAGATACGCAGTATTTT; cdr3_aa: CASSKGQGPDTQYF
v_call: TRBV9; clone_size: NA; d_call: NA; j_call: TRBJ2-1; cdr3_nt: TGTGCCAGCAGCGTAGGGGGCGCGGACAATGAGCAGTTCTTC; cdr3_aa: CASSVGGADNEQFF
v_call: TRBV6-1; clone_size: few; d_call: NA; j_call: TRBJ1-5; cdr3_nt: TGTGCCAGCAAATCCGGGAGCGATAGCAATCAGCCCCAGCATTTT; cdr3_aa: CASKSGSDSNQPQHF
v_call: TRBV29-1; clone_size: few; d_call: NA; j_call: TRBJ2-5; cdr3_nt: TGCAGCGTTGCCAGGGGAGGGGAGACCCAGTACTTC; cdr3_aa: CSVARGGETQYF
v_call: TRBV15; clone_size: NA; d_call: TRBD1; j_call: TRBJ2-1; cdr3_nt: TGTGCCACCAGCAGATCGACAGGGTTCTATGAGCAGTTCTTC; cdr3_aa: CATSRSTGFYEQFF
v_call: TRBV7-2; clone_size: few; d_call: NA; j_call: TRBJ2-2; cdr3_nt: TGTGCCAGCAGCCTATCTTGGACCGGGGAGCTGTTTTTT; cdr3_aa: CASSLSWTGELFF
v_call: TRBV7-9; clone_size: NA; d_call: TRBD2; j_call: TRBJ2-5; cdr3_nt: TGTGCCAGCAGCGATACTAGCGGAGCTGGAGAGACCCAGTACTTC; cdr3_aa: CASSDTSGAGETQYF
v_call: TRBV11-2; clone_size: NA; d_call: TRBD2; j_call: TRBJ2-5; cdr3_nt: TGTGCCAGCAGATCACTAGCGGGAGACGGAGAGACCCAGTACTTC; cdr3_aa: CASRSLAGDGETQYF
v_call: TRBV29-1; clone_size: NA; d_call: NA; j_call: TRBJ1-2; cdr3_nt: TGCAGCGTTGAATCGTGGCGGGAGGGAGGCTACACCTTC; cdr3_aa: CSVESWREGGYTF
v_call: TRBV9; clone_size: few; d_call: NA; j_call: TRBJ2-7; cdr3_nt: TGTGCCAGCAGCGTAGGGTTAGGACTCCCGAAACCTTACGAGCAGTACTTC; cdr3_aa: CASSVGLGLPKPYEQYF
v_call: TRBV9; clone_size: few; d_call: NA; j_call: TRBJ2-2; cdr3_nt: TGTGCCAGCAGACGCACTAACACCGGGGAGCTGTTTTTT; cdr3_aa: CASRRTNTGELFF
v_call: TRBV2; clone_size: NA; d_call: NA; j_call: TRBJ2-1; cdr3_nt: TGTGCCAGCACCGAGGGGGGGGTTGAGCAGTTCTTC; cdr3_aa: CASTEGGVEQFF
v_call: TRBV29-1; clone_size: few; d_call: NA; j_call: TRBJ2-3; cdr3_nt: TGCAGCGCCTCGGCAGGGGATACGCAGTATTTT; cdr3_aa: CSASAGDTQYF
v_call: TRBV4-1; clone_size: few; d_call: NA; j_call: TRBJ1-2; cdr3_nt: TGCGCCAGCAGCCCAAGCCTGGGGGGGTCGTCCGGCTACACCTTC; cdr3_aa: CASSPSLGGSSGYTF
v_call: TRBV18; clone_size: few; d_call: NA; j_call: TRBJ2-7; cdr3_nt: TGTGCCAGCTCACCATCTGCAGGGAACAACGAGCAGTACTTC; cdr3_aa: CASSPSAGNNEQYF
v_call: TRBV27; clone_size: once; d_call: NA; j_call: TRBJ2-1; cdr3_nt: TGTGCCAGCAGTTTCCTGAGGAGCTCCTACAATGAGCAGTTCTTC; cdr3_aa: CASSFLRSSYNEQFF
v_call: TRBV4-1; clone_size: NA; d_call: TRBD1; j_call: TRBJ2-6; cdr3_nt: TGCGCCAGCAGGGCACAGGGGTCTGGGGCCAACGTCCTGACTTTC; cdr3_aa: CASRAQGSGANVLTF
v_call: TRBV7-9; clone_size: NA; d_call: NA; j_call: TRBJ2-7; cdr3_nt: TGTGCCAGCAGCCGAACAGAAGAGCAGTACTTC; cdr3_aa: CASSRTEEQYF
v_call: TRBV7-9; clone_size: few; d_call: NA; j_call: TRBJ1-1; cdr3_nt: TGTGCCAGCAGCTTCTCAGGACAGAGCGCAAGAGCTTTCTTT; cdr3_aa: CASSFSGQSARAFF
v_call: TRBV25-1; clone_size: NA; d_call: NA; j_call: TRBJ1-1; cdr3_nt: TGTGCCAGCAGTGTAACAGGAGTTCTACCTGAAGCTTTCTTT; cdr3_aa: CASSVTGVLPEAFF
v_call: TRBV5-4; clone_size: few; d_call: TRBD1; j_call: TRBJ2-1; cdr3_nt: TGTGCCAGCAGCTTGGATTTGGGACAGGGGGAGAATGAGCAGTTCTTC; cdr3_aa: CASSLDLGQGENEQFF
v_call: TRBV29-1; clone_size: few; d_call: TRBD1; j_call: TRBJ1-1; cdr3_nt: TGCAGCGTACGGAAGACAGGGGGGGACACTGAAGCTTTCTTT; cdr3_aa: CSVRKTGGDTEAFF
v_call: TRBV5-1; clone_size: few; d_call: TRBD2; j_call: TRBJ2-1; cdr3_nt: TGCGCCAGCAGCCAAACAACACTAGCGGGAGACTCCTACAATGAGCAGTTCTTC; cdr3_aa: CASSQTTLAGDSYNEQFF
v_call: TRBV5-1; clone_size: NA; d_call: TRBD1; j_call: TRBJ2-5; cdr3_nt: TGCGCCAGCAGCCTAACAGGGGAAGAGACCCAGTACTTC; cdr3_aa: CASSLTGEETQYF
v_call: TRBV28; clone_size: NA; d_call: NA; j_call: TRBJ2-3; cdr3_nt: TGTGCCAGCGTGGGGCAGGGGCGCACAGATACGCAGTATTTT; cdr3_aa: CASVGQGRTDTQYF
v_call: TRBV7-9; clone_size: few; d_call: NA; j_call: TRBJ1-2; cdr3_nt: TGTGCCAGCAGCTTAGCCCACAGGGATGGCTACACCTTC; cdr3_aa: CASSLAHRDGYTF
v_call: TRBV13; clone_size: few; d_call: TRBD2; j_call: TRBJ2-7; cdr3_nt: TGTGCCAGCAGCCCGGGACTAGCGGGGGACCCCGAGCAGTACTTC; cdr3_aa: CASSPGLAGDPEQYF
v_call: TRBV27; clone_size: NA; d_call: NA; j_call: TRBJ2-4; cdr3_nt: TGTGCCAGCGGGACTTCTGAAAACATTCAGTACTTC; cdr3_aa: CASGTSENIQYF
v_call: TRBV5-1; clone_size: NA; d_call: NA; j_call: TRBJ2-7; cdr3_nt: TGCGCCAGCAGCTTGGACAGGGTCTACGAGCAGTACTTC; cdr3_aa: CASSLDRVYEQYF
v_call: TRBV27; clone_size: NA; d_call: NA; j_call: TRBJ1-1; cdr3_nt: TGTGCCAGCAGTTTAGCGGGGGAGAGGAACACTGAAGCTTTCTTT; cdr3_aa: CASSLAGERNTEAFF
v_call: TRBV11-2; clone_size: few; d_call: TRBD1; j_call: TRBJ2-1; cdr3_nt: TGTGCCAGCAGCTTAGTGGGCCGGGACAGGGCCCACAATGAGCAGTTCTTC; cdr3_aa: CASSLVGRDRAHNEQFF
v_call: TRBV6-5; clone_size: few; d_call: NA; j_call: TRBJ2-2; cdr3_nt: TGTGCCAGCAGTTCATTCGGGGAGCTGTTTTTT; cdr3_aa: CASSSFGELFF
v_call: TRBV18; clone_size: few; d_call: NA; j_call: TRBJ1-1; cdr3_nt: TGTGCCAGCTCACCAGTGGGGCAGGCTGAAGCTTTCTTT; cdr3_aa: CASSPVGQAEAFF
v_call: TRBV11-1; clone_size: NA; d_call: NA; j_call: TRBJ1-2; cdr3_nt: TGTGCCAGCAGGGCAAGTGCGGGAAGCTACACCTTC; cdr3_aa: CASRASAGSYTF
v_call: TRBV6-5; clone_size: NA; d_call: NA; j_call: TRBJ2-1; cdr3_nt: TGTGCCAGCAGTTACTCCCCGGGACTTTACAATGAGCAGTTCTTC; cdr3_aa: CASSYSPGLYNEQFF
v_call: TRBV4-1; clone_size: NA; d_call: TRBD1; j_call: TRBJ1-6; cdr3_nt: TGCGCCAGCAGCCCCCAGGGACAGGGTGCTTCACCCCTCCACTTT; cdr3_aa: CASSPQGQGASPLHF
v_call: TRBV5-1; clone_size: few; d_call: NA; j_call: TRBJ1-5; cdr3_nt: TGCGCCAGCAGCTTGGGGTTCGGGGGGGATCAGCCCCAGCATTTT; cdr3_aa: CASSLGFGGDQPQHF
v_call: TRBV6-6; clone_size: NA; d_call: TRBD1; j_call: TRBJ1-5; cdr3_nt: TGTGCCAGCAGTACGACAGGGGCGGCTCAGCCCCAGCATTTT; cdr3_aa: CASSTTGAAQPQHF
v_call: TRBV7-9; clone_size: few; d_call: NA; j_call: TRBJ2-7; cdr3_nt: TGTGCCAGCAGCTTAGATCTAGGAGATTCCTACGAGCAGTACTTC; cdr3_aa: CASSLDLGDSYEQYF
v_call: TRBV30; clone_size: NA; d_call: NA; j_call: TRBJ2-7; cdr3_nt: TGTGCCTGGAGTAAAGGGGGCGAGCAGTACTTC; cdr3_aa: CAWSKGGEQYF
v_call: TRBV7-2; clone_size: few; d_call: NA; j_call: TRBJ2-5; cdr3_nt: TGTGCCAGCAGCTTCAGAACGGAGACCCAGTACTTC; cdr3_aa: CASSFRTETQYF
v_call: TRBV2; clone_size: NA; d_call: TRBD1; j_call: TRBJ1-1; cdr3_nt: TGTGCCAGCAGTCCCTCCCCCGGGACAGGGGGCGGGTCTGGGTTT; cdr3_aa: CASSPSPGTGGGSGF
v_call: TRBV7-3; clone_size: NA; d_call: NA; j_call: TRBJ2-3; cdr3_nt: TGTGCCAGCAGCTCACAGGGAGATACGCAGTATTTT; cdr3_aa: CASSSQGDTQYF
v_call: TRBV30; clone_size: NA; d_call: NA; j_call: TRBJ2-2; cdr3_nt: TGTGCCTGGAGGATACTAGCTTCCACCGGGGAGCTGTTTTTT; cdr3_aa: CAWRILASTGELFF
v_call: TRBV29-1; clone_size: few; d_call: NA; j_call: TRBJ1-3; cdr3_nt: TGCAGCGTCCAGAGGGACACTGGAAACACCATATATTTT; cdr3_aa: CSVQRDTGNTIYF